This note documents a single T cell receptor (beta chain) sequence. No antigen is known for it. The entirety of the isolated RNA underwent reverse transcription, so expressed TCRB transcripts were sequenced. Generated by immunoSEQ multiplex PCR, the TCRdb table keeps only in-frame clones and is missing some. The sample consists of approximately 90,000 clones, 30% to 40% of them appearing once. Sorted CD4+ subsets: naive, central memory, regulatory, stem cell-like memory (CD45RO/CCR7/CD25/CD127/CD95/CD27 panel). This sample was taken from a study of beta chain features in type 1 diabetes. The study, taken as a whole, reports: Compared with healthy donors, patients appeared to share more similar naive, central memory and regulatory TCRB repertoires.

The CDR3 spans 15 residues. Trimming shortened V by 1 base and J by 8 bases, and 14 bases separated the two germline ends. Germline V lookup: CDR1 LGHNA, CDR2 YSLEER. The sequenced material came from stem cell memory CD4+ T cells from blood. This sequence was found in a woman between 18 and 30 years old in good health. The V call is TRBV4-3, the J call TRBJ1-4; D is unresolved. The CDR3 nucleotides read TGCGCCAGCAGCCAAGGACGCTGGGAGGAAGAAAAACTGTTTTTT. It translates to CASSQGRWEEEKLFF.